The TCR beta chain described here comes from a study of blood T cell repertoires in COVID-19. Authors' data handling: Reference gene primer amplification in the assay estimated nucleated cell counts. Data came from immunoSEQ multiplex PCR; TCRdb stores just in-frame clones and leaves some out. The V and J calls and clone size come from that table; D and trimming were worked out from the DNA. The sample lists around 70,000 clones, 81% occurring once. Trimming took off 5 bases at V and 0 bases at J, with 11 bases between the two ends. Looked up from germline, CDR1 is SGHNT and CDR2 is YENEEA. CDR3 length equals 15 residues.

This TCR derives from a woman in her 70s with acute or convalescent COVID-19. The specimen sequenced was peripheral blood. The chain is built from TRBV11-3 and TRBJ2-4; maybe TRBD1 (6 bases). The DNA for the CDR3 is TGTGCCAGCAGCGAACAGGGATTAGCCAAAAACATTCAGTACTTC. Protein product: CASSEQGLAKNIQYF.